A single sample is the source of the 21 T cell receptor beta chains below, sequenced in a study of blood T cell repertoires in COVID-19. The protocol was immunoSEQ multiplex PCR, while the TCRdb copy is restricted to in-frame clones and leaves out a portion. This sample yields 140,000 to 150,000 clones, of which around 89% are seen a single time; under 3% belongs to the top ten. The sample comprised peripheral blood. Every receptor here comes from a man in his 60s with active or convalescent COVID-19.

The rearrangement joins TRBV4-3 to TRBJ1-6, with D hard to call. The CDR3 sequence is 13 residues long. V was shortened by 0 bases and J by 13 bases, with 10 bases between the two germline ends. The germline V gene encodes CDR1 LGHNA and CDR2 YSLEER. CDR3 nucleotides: TGCGCCAGCAGCCAAGATCGGGGAGGGCCCCTCCACTTT. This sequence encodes CASSQDRGGPLHF.

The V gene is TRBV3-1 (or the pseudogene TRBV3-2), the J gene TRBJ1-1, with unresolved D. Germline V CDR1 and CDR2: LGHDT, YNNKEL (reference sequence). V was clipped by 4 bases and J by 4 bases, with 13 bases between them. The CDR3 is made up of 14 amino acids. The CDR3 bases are TGTGCCAGCAGCCCGGCTTCGGAGGGCACTGAAGCTTTCTTT. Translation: CASSPASEGTEAFF.

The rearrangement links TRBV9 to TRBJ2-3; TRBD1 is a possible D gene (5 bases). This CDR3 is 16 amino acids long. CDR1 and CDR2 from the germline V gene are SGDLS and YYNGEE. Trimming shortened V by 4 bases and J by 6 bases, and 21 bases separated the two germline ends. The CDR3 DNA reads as TGTGCCAGCAGCCCAGCGTCCAGGGTAAGAGTTGATACGCAGTATTTT. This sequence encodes CASSPASRVRVDTQYF. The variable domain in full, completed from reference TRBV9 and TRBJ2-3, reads DSGVTQTPKHLITATGQRVTLRCSPRSGDLSVYWYQQSLDQGLQFLIQYYNGEERAKGNILERFSAQQFPDLHSELNLSSLELGDSALYFCASSPASRVRVDTQYFGPGTRLTVL.

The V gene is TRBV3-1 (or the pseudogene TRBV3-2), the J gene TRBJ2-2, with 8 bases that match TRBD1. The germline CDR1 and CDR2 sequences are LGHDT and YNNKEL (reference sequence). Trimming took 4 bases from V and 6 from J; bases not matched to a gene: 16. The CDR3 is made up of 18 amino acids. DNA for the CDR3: TGTGCCAGCAGCCCACCACTAGGCAGGGGGCGCTACGCCGGGGAGCTGTTTTTT. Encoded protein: CASSPPLGRGRYAGELFF.

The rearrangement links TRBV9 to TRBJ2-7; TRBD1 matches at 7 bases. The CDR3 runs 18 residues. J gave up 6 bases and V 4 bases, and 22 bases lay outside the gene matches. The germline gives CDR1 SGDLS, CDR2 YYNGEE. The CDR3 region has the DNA TGTGCCAGCAGCTTCCTTGGATTTATCGGGACAGCTGGGACCGAGCAGTACTTC. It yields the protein CASSFLGFIGTAGTEQYF.

CDR3 sequence: CASSTLAREGGEKLFF. The CDR3 DNA sequence: TGTGCCAGCTCAACACTAGCGCGGGAGGGCGGTGAAAAACTGTTTTTT. The V and J genes are TRBV18 and TRBJ1-4; D not certain. Per germline, CDR1 KGHSH and CDR2 LQKENI. V was cut by 5 bases and J by 7 bases, with 20 bases left in between. CDR3 size: 16 residues.

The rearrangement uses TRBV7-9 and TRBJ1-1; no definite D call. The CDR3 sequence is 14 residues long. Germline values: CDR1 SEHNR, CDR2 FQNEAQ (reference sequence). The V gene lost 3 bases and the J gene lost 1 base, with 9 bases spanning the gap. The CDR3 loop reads CASSFLDRNTEAFF. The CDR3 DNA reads TGTGCCAGCAGCTTCTTAGATCGGAACACTGAAGCTTTCTTT.

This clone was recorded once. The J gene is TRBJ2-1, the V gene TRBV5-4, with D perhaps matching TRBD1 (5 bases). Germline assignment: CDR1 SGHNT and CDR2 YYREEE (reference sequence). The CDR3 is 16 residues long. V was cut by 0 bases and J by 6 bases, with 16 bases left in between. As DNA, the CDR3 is TGTGCCAGCAGCTTGGGGGGCCAGGGTGTGGGCAATGAGCAGTTCTTC. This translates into CASSLGGQGVGNEQFF.

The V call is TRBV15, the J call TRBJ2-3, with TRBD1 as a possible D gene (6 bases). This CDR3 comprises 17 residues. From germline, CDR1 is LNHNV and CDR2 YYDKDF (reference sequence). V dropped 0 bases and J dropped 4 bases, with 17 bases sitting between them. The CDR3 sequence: CATSREGTPSGADTQYF. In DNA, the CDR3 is TGTGCCACCAGCAGAGAGGGGACCCCATCAGGGGCAGATACGCAGTATTTT.

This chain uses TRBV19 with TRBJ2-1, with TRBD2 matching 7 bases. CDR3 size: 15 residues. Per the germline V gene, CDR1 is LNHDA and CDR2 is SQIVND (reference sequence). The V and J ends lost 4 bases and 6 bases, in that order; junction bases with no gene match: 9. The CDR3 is CASSKGPGTTNEQFF. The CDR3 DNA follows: TGTGCCAGTAGTAAGGGGCCCGGGACTACCAATGAGCAGTTCTTC.

In DNA form, the CDR3 reads TGTGCCAGCAGTTACGTAGGGGGCGCTTCTGGAAACACCATATATTTT. It translates to CASSYVGGASGNTIYF. This chain uses TRBV6-5 with TRBJ1-3; 7 bases match TRBD1. V gave up 2 bases and J gave up 1 base; unmatched junction bases: 5. The CDR3 spans 16 residues. CDR1 MNHEY and CDR2 SVGAGI come from the germline V gene.

The CDR3 nucleotides read TGTGCCAGCAGCTCCCGACTAGCGGGGCGCACAGATACGCAGTATTTT. Translating gives CASSSRLAGRTDTQYF. The chain couples TRBV7-3 to TRBJ2-3; TRBD2 matches 11 bases. CDR1 is SGHTA and CDR2 is FQGTGA in the germline V gene. The CDR3 is 16 residues long. V gave up 4 bases and J gave up 1 base; unmatched junction bases: 4.

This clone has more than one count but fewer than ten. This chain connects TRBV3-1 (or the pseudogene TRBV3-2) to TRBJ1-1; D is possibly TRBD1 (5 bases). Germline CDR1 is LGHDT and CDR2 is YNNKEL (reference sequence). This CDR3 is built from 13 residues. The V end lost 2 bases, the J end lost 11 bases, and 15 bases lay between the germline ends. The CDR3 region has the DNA TGTGCCAGCAGCCAAAAGGGGCCGGGGGGTGCTTTCTTT. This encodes CASSQKGPGGAFF.

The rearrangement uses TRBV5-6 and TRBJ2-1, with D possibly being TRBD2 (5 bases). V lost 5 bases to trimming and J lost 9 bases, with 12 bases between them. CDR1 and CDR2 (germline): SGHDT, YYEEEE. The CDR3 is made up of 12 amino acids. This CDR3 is CASRADFGEQFF. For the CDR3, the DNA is TGTGCCAGCAGAGCGGACTTTGGTGAGCAGTTCTTC.

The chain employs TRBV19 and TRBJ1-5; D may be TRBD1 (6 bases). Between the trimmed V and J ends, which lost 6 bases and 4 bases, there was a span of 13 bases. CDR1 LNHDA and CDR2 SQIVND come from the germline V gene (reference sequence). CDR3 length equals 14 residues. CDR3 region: CASSTGFPNQPQHF. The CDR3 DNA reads TGTGCCAGTAGCACAGGGTTCCCAAATCAGCCCCAGCATTTT.

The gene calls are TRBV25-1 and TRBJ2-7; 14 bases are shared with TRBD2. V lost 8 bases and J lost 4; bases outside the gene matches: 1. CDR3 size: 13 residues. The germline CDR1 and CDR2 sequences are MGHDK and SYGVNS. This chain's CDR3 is CASGLAGGYEQYF. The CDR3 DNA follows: TGTGCCAGCGGACTAGCGGGGGGATACGAGCAGTACTTC.

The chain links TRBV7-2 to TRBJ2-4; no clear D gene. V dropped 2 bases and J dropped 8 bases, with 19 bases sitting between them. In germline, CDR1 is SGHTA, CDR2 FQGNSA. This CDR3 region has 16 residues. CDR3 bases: TGTGCCAGCAGCTTAAGGCAGAGGCTGCGCGAGGACATTCAGTACTTC. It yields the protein CASSLRQRLREDIQYF.

This CDR3 is CASSFLGQGPSPLHF. The CDR3 bases are TGTGCCAGCAGCTTTCTAGGACAGGGCCCTTCACCCCTCCACTTT. V is TRBV7-6 and J is TRBJ1-6, with TRBD1 matching over 8 bases. Trimming removed 3 bases from V and 9 bases from J; junction bases left unmatched: 7. CDR1 is SGHVS and CDR2 is FNYEAQ in the germline V gene. This CDR3 is 15 amino acids long.

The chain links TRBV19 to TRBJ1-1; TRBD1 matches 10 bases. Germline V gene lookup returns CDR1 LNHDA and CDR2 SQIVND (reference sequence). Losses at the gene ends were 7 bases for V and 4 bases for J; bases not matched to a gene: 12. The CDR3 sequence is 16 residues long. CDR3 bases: TGTGCCAGTACTGAAAGGGACAGGGGATTTCGCACTGAAGCTTTCTTT. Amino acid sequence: CASTERDRGFRTEAFF.

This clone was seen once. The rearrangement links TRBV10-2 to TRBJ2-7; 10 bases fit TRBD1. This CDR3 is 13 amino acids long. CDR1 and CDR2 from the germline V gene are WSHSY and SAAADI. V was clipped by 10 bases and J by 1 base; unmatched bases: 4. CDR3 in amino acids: CATRDRGSYEQYF. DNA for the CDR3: TGCGCCACCCGGGACAGGGGATCCTACGAGCAGTACTTC.

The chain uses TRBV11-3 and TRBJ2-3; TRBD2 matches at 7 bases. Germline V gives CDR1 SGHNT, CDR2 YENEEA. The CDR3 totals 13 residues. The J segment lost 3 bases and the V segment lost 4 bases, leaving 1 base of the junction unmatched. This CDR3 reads CASSYSGTDTQYF. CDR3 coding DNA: TGTGCCAGCAGCTATAGCGGGACAGATACGCAGTATTTT. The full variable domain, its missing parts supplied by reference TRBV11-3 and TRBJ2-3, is EAGVVQSPRYKIIEKKQPVAFWCNPISGHNTLYWYLQNLGQGPELLIRYENEEAVDDSQLPKDRFSAERLKGVDSTLKIQPAELGDSAVYLCASSYSGTDTQYFGPGTRLTVL.